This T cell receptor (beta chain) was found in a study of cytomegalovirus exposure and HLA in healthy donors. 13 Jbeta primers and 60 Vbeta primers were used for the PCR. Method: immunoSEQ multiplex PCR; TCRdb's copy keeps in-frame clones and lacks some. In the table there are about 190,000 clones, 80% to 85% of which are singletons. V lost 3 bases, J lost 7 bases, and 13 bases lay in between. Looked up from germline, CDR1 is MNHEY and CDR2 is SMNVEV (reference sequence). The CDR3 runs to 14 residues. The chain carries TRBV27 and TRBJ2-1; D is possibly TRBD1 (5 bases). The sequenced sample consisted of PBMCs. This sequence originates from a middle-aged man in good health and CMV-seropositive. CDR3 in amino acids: CASSLIWPGNEQFF. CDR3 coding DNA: TGTGCCAGCAGTTTGATTTGGCCAGGGAATGAGCAGTTCTTC.